These T cell receptor beta chains were read from a single sample in a study of shared clonotypes between healthy human individuals. TCRdb's copy holds only in-frame clones and misses some; the assay was immunoSEQ multiplex PCR. The table shows 1.5 million to 2.5 million clones, with around 96% occurring only once. The sample consisted of naive CD8+ T cells sorted from blood. These receptors were collected from a man younger than 35 in good health. Both conserved end residues are part of each CDR3. Fields, in order: CDR3 DNA, CDR3 protein, clone size, D gene, V gene, J gene. A D gene is named only where the DNA matches it firmly. Where a row states a size, it is once, few, many or the class of an expanded clone; other rows omit it.

DNA: TGTGCCAGCAGATTTAGCGGGAGCTCCTACAATGAGCAGTTCTTC
CDR3: CASRFSGSSYNEQFF
size: NA
D: TRBD2
V: TRBV5-4
J: TRBJ2-1

DNA: TGTGCCAGCAGCCCCCGGGACGAGATTTCACCCCTCCACTTT
CDR3: CASSPRDEISPLHF
size: NA
D: NA
V: TRBV11-2
J: TRBJ1-6

DNA: TGTGCCAGCAGTTACTCTATAACCGGGACCGAAGCTTTCTTT
CDR3: CASSYSITGTEAFF
size: NA
D: NA
V: TRBV6-5
J: TRBJ1-1

DNA: TGTGCCAGCAGTGAGACTAGCGGGGGCCTTGAAGATGAGCAGTTCTTC
CDR3: CASSETSGGLEDEQFF
size: NA
D: TRBD2
V: TRBV2
J: TRBJ2-1

DNA: TGTGCCAGCACCCATTTGGTGGGGGGCAGCGATGAGCAGTTCTTC
CDR3: CASTHLVGGSDEQFF
size: NA
D: NA
V: TRBV7-9
J: TRBJ2-1

DNA: TGCGCCAGCAGCCAAGATGTACTTGGGGAGACCCAGTACTTC
CDR3: CASSQDVLGETQYF
size: NA
D: NA
V: TRBV4-3
J: TRBJ2-5

DNA: TGTGCCAGCAGTCTCGGGGATGAGCAGTTCTTC
CDR3: CASSLGDEQFF
size: NA
D: NA
V: TRBV6-6
J: TRBJ2-1

DNA: TGTGCCAGAAGCTTATATGGGATTGAGCAGTTCTTC
CDR3: CARSLYGIEQFF
size: once
D: NA
V: TRBV5-3
J: TRBJ2-1

DNA: TGTGCCACCAGCAGAGACAGGGACTCCTACGAGCAGTACTTC
CDR3: CATSRDRDSYEQYF
size: NA
D: NA
V: TRBV15
J: TRBJ2-7

DNA: TGTGCCAGCAGTCCCGCAGGGCGAGGGGAGACCCAGTACTTC
CDR3: CASSPAGRGETQYF
size: NA
D: NA
V: TRBV28
J: TRBJ2-5

DNA: TGTGCCAGCGGTCAGGCGGGGGGCGAGCAGTACTTC
CDR3: CASGQAGGEQYF
size: NA
D: TRBD2
V: TRBV9
J: TRBJ2-7

DNA: TGTGCCTGGACCCCCGGGGGGGCTGAATATGGCTACACCTTC
CDR3: CAWTPGGAEYGYTF
size: few
D: NA
V: TRBV30
J: TRBJ1-2

DNA: TGTGCCAGCGGGGAGGGAGGTGGTTACACTGAAGCTTTCTTT
CDR3: CASGEGGGYTEAFF
size: NA
D: NA
V: TRBV5-6
J: TRBJ1-1

DNA: TGTGCCTGGGGGTGGGAGGGGACCTCGCCATTCTACGAGCAGTACTTC
CDR3: CAWGWEGTSPFYEQYF
size: NA
D: TRBD2
V: TRBV30
J: TRBJ2-7

DNA: TGTGCCACCAGCAGAGCCTCGGGGTCCCGTGAAAAACTGTTTTTT
CDR3: CATSRASGSREKLFF
size: NA
D: NA
V: TRBV15
J: TRBJ1-4

DNA: TGTGCCAGCAGCTTAGAGGACAGCACCTACGAGCAGTACTTC
CDR3: CASSLEDSTYEQYF
size: NA
D: NA
V: TRBV7-9
J: TRBJ2-7

DNA: TGTGCCAGCGGAATTTCAGCAGCCCTGGGCTCTGGAAACACCATATATTTT
CDR3: CASGISAALGSGNTIYF
size: NA
D: NA
V: TRBV9
J: TRBJ1-3

DNA: TGTGCCAGCAGTGCCATCCGAGGACCACAGGGGAATATGGTCTACACCTTC
CDR3: CASSAIRGPQGNMVYTF
size: NA
D: TRBD1
V: TRBV2
J: TRBJ1-2

DNA: TGTGCCAGTAGTAGCGGGACAGGGGGTAGCACAGATACGCAGTATTTT
CDR3: CASSSGTGGSTDTQYF
size: NA
D: TRBD1
V: TRBV19
J: TRBJ2-3

DNA: TGTGCCTGGAGTGGGGACAATAATTCACCCCTCCACTTT
CDR3: CAWSGDNNSPLHF
size: NA
D: NA
V: TRBV30
J: TRBJ1-6

DNA: TGTGCCAGCAGCTTTAGGGGGATGGGCAATCAGCCCCAGCATTTT
CDR3: CASSFRGMGNQPQHF
size: NA
D: NA
V: TRBV7-2
J: TRBJ1-5

DNA: TGTGCCAGTAGTATCTCCCCTGGGAGCGACGAGCAGTACTTC
CDR3: CASSISPGSDEQYF
size: NA
D: NA
V: TRBV19
J: TRBJ2-7

DNA: TGTGCCTGGAGTCCAGGGACGCAAACTAGCACAGATACGCAGTATTTT
CDR3: CAWSPGTQTSTDTQYF
size: NA
D: NA
V: TRBV30
J: TRBJ2-3

DNA: TGTGCCAGCAGCTTGGGAGGGGGTGATGGCTACACCTTC
CDR3: CASSLGGGDGYTF
size: NA
D: NA
V: TRBV5-6
J: TRBJ1-2

DNA: TGTGCCATCAGTGAACCGGGACAGGGGTATGGCTACACCTTC
CDR3: CAISEPGQGYGYTF
size: NA
D: TRBD1
V: TRBV10-3
J: TRBJ1-2

DNA: TGTGCCAGCAGCGTAGGAGGAAGCAATGAGCAGTTCTTC
CDR3: CASSVGGSNEQFF
size: once
D: NA
V: TRBV9
J: TRBJ2-1

DNA: TGTGCCAGTAGTCAGACAGGAGCTACCGGGGAGCTGTTTTTT
CDR3: CASSQTGATGELFF
size: NA
D: NA
V: TRBV19
J: TRBJ2-2

DNA: TGTGCCAGCAGTGCCGGAGGCAGATCAGTTTTCTTT
CDR3: CASSAGGRSVFF
size: NA
D: NA
V: TRBV27
J: TRBJ1-1

DNA: TGTGCCAGCTGGGGCGGATTATCCTACGAGCAGTACTTC
CDR3: CASWGGLSYEQYF
size: NA
D: NA
V: TRBV2
J: TRBJ2-7

DNA: TGTGCCAGCAGCTTATTCCTTATGGGGTTCGTAGACGACGAGCAGTACTTC
CDR3: CASSLFLMGFVDDEQYF
size: NA
D: NA
V: TRBV7-6
J: TRBJ2-7

DNA: TGTGCCAGCAGTTTAGTAGCGGGGGGCGATGAGACCCAGTACTTC
CDR3: CASSLVAGGDETQYF
size: NA
D: TRBD2
V: TRBV28
J: TRBJ2-5

DNA: TGTGCCAGCAGCTTAGTAGGAGGGACATTTCAAGAGACCCAGTACTTC
CDR3: CASSLVGGTFQETQYF
size: NA
D: NA
V: TRBV7-9
J: TRBJ2-5

DNA: TGTGCCAGCAGCTCCGGCCCGGTCTACGAGCAGTACTTC
CDR3: CASSSGPVYEQYF
size: NA
D: NA
V: TRBV13
J: TRBJ2-7

DNA: TGTGCCAGCAGCTTAAAAGTACCCCCGGGGCGGGACACCGGGGAGCTGTTTTTT
CDR3: CASSLKVPPGRDTGELFF
size: NA
D: NA
V: TRBV7-9
J: TRBJ2-2

DNA: TGTGCCAGCAGTTTTAGGGGAACCGGGGAGCTGTTTTTT
CDR3: CASSFRGTGELFF
size: NA
D: NA
V: TRBV27
J: TRBJ2-2

DNA: TGTGCCAGCAGCGTCAGCCGGGACCAGGGCCTCTACGAGCAGTACTTC
CDR3: CASSVSRDQGLYEQYF
size: once
D: NA
V: TRBV9
J: TRBJ2-7

DNA: TGTGCCAGCAGCTTAGAAAGGGGGGCCGGGGAGCTGTTTTTT
CDR3: CASSLERGAGELFF
size: NA
D: NA
V: TRBV7-6
J: TRBJ2-2

DNA: TGTGCCAGCAGTTTATTGGGGGGCGGCGAGACCCAGTACTTC
CDR3: CASSLLGGGETQYF
size: NA
D: NA
V: TRBV27
J: TRBJ2-5

DNA: TGTGCCAGCACCCGGACAGGGACCTTTTCACCCCTCCACTTT
CDR3: CASTRTGTFSPLHF
size: NA
D: TRBD1
V: TRBV27
J: TRBJ1-6

DNA: TGTGCCAGCAGCCAGCTTTCGAGCGGAAAGCGGGAGGAGGGGGGAGAGACCCAGTACTTC
CDR3: CASSQLSSGKREEGGETQYF
size: NA
D: TRBD2
V: TRBV13
J: TRBJ2-5

DNA: TGTGCCACCACTAGTGAGGGAGGCACAGATACGCAGTATTTT
CDR3: CATTSEGGTDTQYF
size: NA
D: NA
V: TRBV5-4
J: TRBJ2-3

DNA: TGTGCCATCAGTGAGGGACAGGGCGGTGGCTACACCTTC
CDR3: CAISEGQGGGYTF
size: NA
D: TRBD1
V: TRBV10-3
J: TRBJ1-2

DNA: TGTGCCAGTAATCAGGGGACAGGGATAAATGGCTACACCTTC
CDR3: CASNQGTGINGYTF
size: NA
D: TRBD1
V: TRBV19
J: TRBJ1-2

DNA: TGTGCCAGCAGCGTAGGACAGGGTGGTCTGTCCGAGCAGTACTTC
CDR3: CASSVGQGGLSEQYF
size: NA
D: TRBD1
V: TRBV9
J: TRBJ2-7

DNA: TGTGCCAGCAGTTATATGACAGACCAAGAGACCCAGTACTTC
CDR3: CASSYMTDQETQYF
size: NA
D: NA
V: TRBV6-5
J: TRBJ2-5

DNA: TGTGCCAGCAGCGTAGGGGATGACTATGGCTACACCTTC
CDR3: CASSVGDDYGYTF
size: NA
D: NA
V: TRBV9
J: TRBJ1-2

DNA: TGTGCCAGCACTCCGTCCCCTTTACTAATTGATGGCTACACCTTC
CDR3: CASTPSPLLIDGYTF
size: NA
D: NA
V: TRBV6-5
J: TRBJ1-2

DNA: TGTGCCAGCAGCTTGGTTGGACGGAGATCATACGAGCAGTACTTC
CDR3: CASSLVGRRSYEQYF
size: NA
D: NA
V: TRBV5-8
J: TRBJ2-7

DNA: TGCGCCAGCAGCCAAGAGTTGGGCAGCGCCTACGAGCAGTACTTC
CDR3: CASSQELGSAYEQYF
size: NA
D: NA
V: TRBV4-1
J: TRBJ2-7

DNA: TGTGCCAGCTCACCCTCGACGGGAGACAATGAGCAGTTCTTC
CDR3: CASSPSTGDNEQFF
size: NA
D: NA
V: TRBV18
J: TRBJ2-1

DNA: TGTGCCAGCAGTCGACGGGGCTCTGGAAACACCATATATTTT
CDR3: CASSRRGSGNTIYF
size: NA
D: NA
V: TRBV6-1
J: TRBJ1-3

DNA: TGTGCCAGCAGCTTCGGGACAGGACAAGAGACCCAGTACTTC
CDR3: CASSFGTGQETQYF
size: NA
D: TRBD1
V: TRBV5-6
J: TRBJ2-5

DNA: TGTGCCAGCAGCCCAGGAGGCTATACGGCCGGGGAGCTGTTTTTT
CDR3: CASSPGGYTAGELFF
size: NA
D: NA
V: TRBV6-5
J: TRBJ2-2

DNA: TGTGCCAGCAGCTTAGGGTCAGGGGTCCAAGAGACCCAGTACTTC
CDR3: CASSLGSGVQETQYF
size: NA
D: NA
V: TRBV7-6
J: TRBJ2-5